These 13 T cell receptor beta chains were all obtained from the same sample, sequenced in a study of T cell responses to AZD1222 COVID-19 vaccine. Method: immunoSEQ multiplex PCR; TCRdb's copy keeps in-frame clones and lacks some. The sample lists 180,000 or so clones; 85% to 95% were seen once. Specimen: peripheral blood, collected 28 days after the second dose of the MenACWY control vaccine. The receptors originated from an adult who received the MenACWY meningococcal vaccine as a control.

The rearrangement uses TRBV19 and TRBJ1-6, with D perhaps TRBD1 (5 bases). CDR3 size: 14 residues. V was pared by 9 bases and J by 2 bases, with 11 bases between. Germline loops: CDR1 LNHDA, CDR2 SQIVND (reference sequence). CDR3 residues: CASAREAYNSPLHF. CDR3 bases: TGTGCCAGCGCCAGGGAGGCCTATAATTCACCCCTCCACTTT.

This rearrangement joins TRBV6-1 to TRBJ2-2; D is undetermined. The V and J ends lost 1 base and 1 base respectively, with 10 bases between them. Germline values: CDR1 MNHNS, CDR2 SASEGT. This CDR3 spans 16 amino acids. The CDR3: CASSEGAGLNTGELFF. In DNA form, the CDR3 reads TGTGCCAGCAGTGAAGGGGCAGGATTGAACACCGGGGAGCTGTTTTTT.

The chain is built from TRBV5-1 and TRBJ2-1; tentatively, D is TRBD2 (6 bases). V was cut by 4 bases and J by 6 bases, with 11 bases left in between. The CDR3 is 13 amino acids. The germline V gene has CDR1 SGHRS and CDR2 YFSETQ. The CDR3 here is CASSMGLSNEQFF. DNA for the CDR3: TGCGCCAGCAGCATGGGACTGAGCAATGAGCAGTTCTTC.

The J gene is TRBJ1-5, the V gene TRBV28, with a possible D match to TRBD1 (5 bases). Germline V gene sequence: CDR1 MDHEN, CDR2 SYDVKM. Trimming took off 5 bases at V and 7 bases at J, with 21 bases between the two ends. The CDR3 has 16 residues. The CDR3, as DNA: TGTGCCAGCAGTCCCATTCAGGGTAGGTTAGGCCAGCCCCAGCATTTT. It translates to CASSPIQGRLGQPQHF.

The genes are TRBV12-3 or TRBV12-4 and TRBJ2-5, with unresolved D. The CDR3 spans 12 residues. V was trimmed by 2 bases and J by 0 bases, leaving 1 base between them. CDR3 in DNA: TGTGCCAGCAGTTTATACCAAGAGACCCAGTACTTC. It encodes CASSLYQETQYF.

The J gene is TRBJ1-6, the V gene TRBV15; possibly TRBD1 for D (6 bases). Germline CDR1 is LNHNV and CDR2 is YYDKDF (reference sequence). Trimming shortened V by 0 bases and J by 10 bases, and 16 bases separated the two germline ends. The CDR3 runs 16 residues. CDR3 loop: CATSRDLGRGESPLHF. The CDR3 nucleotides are TGTGCCACCAGCAGAGATTTGGGCAGGGGAGAATCACCCCTCCACTTT.

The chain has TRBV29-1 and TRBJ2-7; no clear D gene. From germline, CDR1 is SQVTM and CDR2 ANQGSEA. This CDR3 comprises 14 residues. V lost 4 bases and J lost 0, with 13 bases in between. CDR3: CSVGSGRNSYEQYF. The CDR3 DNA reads TGCAGCGTTGGGTCTGGACGGAACTCCTACGAGCAGTACTTC.

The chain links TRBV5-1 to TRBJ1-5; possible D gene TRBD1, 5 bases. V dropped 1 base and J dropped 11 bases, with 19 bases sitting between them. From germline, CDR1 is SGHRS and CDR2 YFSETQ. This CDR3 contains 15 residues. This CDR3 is CASSLSPGQLGAQHF. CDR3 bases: TGCGCCAGCAGCTTGTCCCCAGGTCAGTTGGGGGCCCAGCATTTT. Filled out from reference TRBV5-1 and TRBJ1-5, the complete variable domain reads KAGVTQTPRYLIKTRGQQVTLSCSPISGHRSVSWYQQTPGQGLQFLFEYFSETQRNKGNFPGRFSGRQFSNSRSEMNVSTLELGDSALYLCASSLSPGQLGAQHFGDGTRLSIL.

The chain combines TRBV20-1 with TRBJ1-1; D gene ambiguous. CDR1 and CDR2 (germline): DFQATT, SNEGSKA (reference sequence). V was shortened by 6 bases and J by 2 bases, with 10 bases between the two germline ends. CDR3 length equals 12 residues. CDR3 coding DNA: TGCAGTGCGAGTGGCCCAAACACTGAAGCTTTCTTT. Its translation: CSASGPNTEAFF.

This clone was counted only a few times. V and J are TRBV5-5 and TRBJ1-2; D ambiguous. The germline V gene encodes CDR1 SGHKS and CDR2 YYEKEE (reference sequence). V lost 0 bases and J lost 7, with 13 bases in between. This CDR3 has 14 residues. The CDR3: CASSLDRWLGGYTF. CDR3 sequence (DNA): TGTGCCAGCAGCTTGGATAGGTGGTTGGGTGGCTACACCTTC.

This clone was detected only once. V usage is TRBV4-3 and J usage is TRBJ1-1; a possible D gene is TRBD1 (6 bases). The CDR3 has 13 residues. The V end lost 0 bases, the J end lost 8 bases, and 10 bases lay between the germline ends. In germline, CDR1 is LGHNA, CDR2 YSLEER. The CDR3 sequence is CASSQESGAEAFF. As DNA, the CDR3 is TGCGCCAGCAGCCAAGAATCAGGGGCAGAAGCTTTCTTT.

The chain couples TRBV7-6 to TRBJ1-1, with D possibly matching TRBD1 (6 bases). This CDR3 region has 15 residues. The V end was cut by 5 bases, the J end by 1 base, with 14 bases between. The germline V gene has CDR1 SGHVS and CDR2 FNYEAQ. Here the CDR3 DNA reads TGTGCCAGCAGCCCTTCCTTGACAGGGAACACTGAAGCTTTCTTT. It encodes CASSPSLTGNTEAFF.

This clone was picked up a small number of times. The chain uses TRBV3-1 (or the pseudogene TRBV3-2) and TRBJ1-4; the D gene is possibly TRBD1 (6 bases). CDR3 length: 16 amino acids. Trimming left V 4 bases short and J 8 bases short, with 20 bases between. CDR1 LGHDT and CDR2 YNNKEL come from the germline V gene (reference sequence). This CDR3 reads CASSLTGRGAREKLFF. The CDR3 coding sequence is TGTGCCAGCAGCCTCACGGGGCGGGGGGCACGGGAAAAACTGTTTTTT.